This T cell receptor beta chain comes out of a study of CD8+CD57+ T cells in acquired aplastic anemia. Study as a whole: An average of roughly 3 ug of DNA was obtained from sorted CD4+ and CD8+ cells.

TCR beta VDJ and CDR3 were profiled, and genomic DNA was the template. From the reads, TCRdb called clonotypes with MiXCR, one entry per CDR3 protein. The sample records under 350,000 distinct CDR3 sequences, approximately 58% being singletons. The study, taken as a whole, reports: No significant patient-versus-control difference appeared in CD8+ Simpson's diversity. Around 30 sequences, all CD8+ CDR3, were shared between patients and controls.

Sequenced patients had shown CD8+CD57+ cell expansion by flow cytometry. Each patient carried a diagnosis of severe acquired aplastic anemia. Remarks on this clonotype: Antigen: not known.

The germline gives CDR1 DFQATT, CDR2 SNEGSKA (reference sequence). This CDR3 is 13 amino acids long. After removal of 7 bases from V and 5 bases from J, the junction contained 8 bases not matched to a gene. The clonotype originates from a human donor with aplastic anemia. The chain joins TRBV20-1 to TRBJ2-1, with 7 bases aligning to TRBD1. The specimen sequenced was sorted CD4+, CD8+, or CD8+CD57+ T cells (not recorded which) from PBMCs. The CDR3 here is CSDVSGGNNEQFF. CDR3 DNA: TGCAGTGACGTCTCAGGGGGTAACAATGAGCAGTTCTTC.